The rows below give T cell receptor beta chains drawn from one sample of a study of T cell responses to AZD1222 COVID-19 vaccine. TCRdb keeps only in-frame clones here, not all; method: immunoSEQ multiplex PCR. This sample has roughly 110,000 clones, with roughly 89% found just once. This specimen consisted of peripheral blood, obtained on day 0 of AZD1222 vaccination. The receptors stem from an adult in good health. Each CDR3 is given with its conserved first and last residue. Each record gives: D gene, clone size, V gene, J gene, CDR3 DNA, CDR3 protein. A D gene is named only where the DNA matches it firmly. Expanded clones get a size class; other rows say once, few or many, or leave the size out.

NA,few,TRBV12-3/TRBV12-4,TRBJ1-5,TGTGCCAGCAGTTTAGCGGGGAATCAGCCCCAGCATTTT,CASSLAGNQPQHF
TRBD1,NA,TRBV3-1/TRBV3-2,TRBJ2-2,TGTGCCAGCAGCCAAGAGAGAGGGGGCGTTTTGAACGCCGGGGAGCTGTTTTTT,CASSQERGGVLNAGELFF
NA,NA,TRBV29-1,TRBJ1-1,TGCAGCGTTGAAGTACAGCAGAACACTGAAGCTTTCTTT,CSVEVQQNTEAFF
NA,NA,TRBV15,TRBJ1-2,TGTGCCACCAGCAGAGATCGGGCCTTAGGAGTGGGTGGCTACACCTTC,CATSRDRALGVGGYTF
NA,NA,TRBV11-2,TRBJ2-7,TGTGCCAGCAGCTTAGGCAGGGCCGCAGTATACGAGCAGTACTTC,CASSLGRAAVYEQYF
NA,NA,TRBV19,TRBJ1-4,TGTGCCAGTAGTAACATCCCGTCGGCAGGGTTGAAACTGTTTTTT,CASSNIPSAGLKLFF
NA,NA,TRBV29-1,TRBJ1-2,TGCAGCGCCGACTATGGCTACACCTTC,CSADYGYTF
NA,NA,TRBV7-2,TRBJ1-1,TGTGCCAGCAGCTTACTAACCGGGAGACCTAATCGGGCTTTCTTT,CASSLLTGRPNRAFF
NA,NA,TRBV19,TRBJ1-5,TGTGCCAGTAGTATTCTGACAGTAGGGAATCAGCCCCAGCATTTT,CASSILTVGNQPQHF
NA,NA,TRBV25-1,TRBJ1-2,TGTGCCAGCAGCCTAGGAACGGGGCCGCCGAGGACCTTC,CASSLGTGPPRTF
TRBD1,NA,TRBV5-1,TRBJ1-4,TGCGCCAGCAGACAGACAGGGGGCCGGGATGAAAAACTGTTTTTT,CASRQTGGRDEKLFF
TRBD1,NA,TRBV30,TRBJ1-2,TGTGCCTGGAGGCCCGGGACAGGGATCGGCTACACCTTC,CAWRPGTGIGYTF
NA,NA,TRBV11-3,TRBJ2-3,TGTGCCAGCAGCCCCCAGGGGGGTAGTTTGACAGATACGCAGTATTTT,CASSPQGGSLTDTQYF
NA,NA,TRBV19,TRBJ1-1,TGTGCCAGTGTGGGAGTATTCACTGAAGCTTTCTTT,CASVGVFTEAFF
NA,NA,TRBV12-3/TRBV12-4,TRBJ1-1,TGTGCCAGCAGTCCCTTCGGGACGGGGGCTTTCTTT,CASSPFGTGAFF
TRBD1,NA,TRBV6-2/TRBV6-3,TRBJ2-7,TGTGCCAGCAGCATAAGACAGGGAGCCTACGAGCAGTACTTC,CASSIRQGAYEQYF
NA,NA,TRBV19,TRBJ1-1,TGTGCCAGCGCCCGGACAGAGAACACTGAAGCTTTCTTT,CASARTENTEAFF
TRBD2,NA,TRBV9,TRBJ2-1,TGTGCCAGCAGCGTATCCACTAGCGGGGGGGCCAGGATAAATGAGCAGTTCTTC,CASSVSTSGGARINEQFF
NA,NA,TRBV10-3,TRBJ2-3,TGTGCCATCAGTGAGGGGACAGATACGCAGTATTTT,CAISEGTDTQYF
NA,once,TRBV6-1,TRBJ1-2,TGTGCCACCGTAAGGGGTGCTAACTATGGCTACACCTTC,CATVRGANYGYTF
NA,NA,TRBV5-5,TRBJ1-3,TGTGCCAGCAGCTTGGCACGCCCAGGGAACACCATATATTTT,CASSLARPGNTIYF
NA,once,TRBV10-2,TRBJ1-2,TGCGCCAGCAGTGATGGGATAAACTATGGCTACACCTTC,CASSDGINYGYTF
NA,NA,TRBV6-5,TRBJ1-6,TGTGCCAGCACCATGGGAGCCTATAATTCACCCCTCCACTTT,CASTMGAYNSPLHF
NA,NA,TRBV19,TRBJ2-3,TGTGCCAGTAGTATTCGGGTTGCAGATACGCAGTATTTT,CASSIRVADTQYF
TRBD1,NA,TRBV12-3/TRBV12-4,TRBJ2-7,TGTGCCAGCAGCCCCCCGGACAGGGACGAGCAGTACTTC,CASSPPDRDEQYF
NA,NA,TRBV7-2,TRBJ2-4,TGTGCCAGCAGCCCCCAGGGGCGCAAAAACATTCAGTACTTC,CASSPQGRKNIQYF
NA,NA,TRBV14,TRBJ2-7,TGTGCCAGCAGCCAACGAAGGGGTCCCCCCTACGAGCAGTACTTC,CASSQRRGPPYEQYF
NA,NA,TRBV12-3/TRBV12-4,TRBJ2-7,TGTGCCAGCAGTTGGAGATACTACGAGCAGTACTTC,CASSWRYYEQYF
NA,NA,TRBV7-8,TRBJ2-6,TGTGCCAGTAAAATCGGGTCCTCTGGGGCCAACGTCCTGACTTTC,CASKIGSSGANVLTF
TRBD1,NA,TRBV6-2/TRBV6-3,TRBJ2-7,TGTGCCAGCAGTCGGGACAGGGGAGGCCCCGAGCAGTACTTC,CASSRDRGGPEQYF
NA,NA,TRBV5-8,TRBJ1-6,TGTGCCAGCAGCTCGGTCGTCCAGGGGCTCAGTGGTTCACCCCTCCACTTT,CASSSVVQGLSGSPLHF
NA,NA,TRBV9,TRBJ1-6,TGTGCCAGCAGCGTGGGGCAGGAATCACCCCTCCACTTT,CASSVGQESPLHF
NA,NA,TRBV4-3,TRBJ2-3,TGCGCCAGCAGCCAAGTGGTCAAGACTAGTGCGGAGAGGAATACGCAGTATTTT,CASSQVVKTSAERNTQYF
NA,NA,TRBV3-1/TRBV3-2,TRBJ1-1,TGTGCCAGCAGCCTCAACAGGGACACTGAAGCTTTCTTT,CASSLNRDTEAFF
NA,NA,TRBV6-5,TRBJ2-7,TGTGCCAGCATTCGGGACGGATTATACGAGCAGTACTTC,CASIRDGLYEQYF
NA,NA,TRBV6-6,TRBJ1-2,TGTGCCAGCAGTTACTCGAGCAGGGAGGGCTACACCTTC,CASSYSSREGYTF
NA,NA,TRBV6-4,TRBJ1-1,TGTGCCAGCAGTCTAGGGTGGAACACTGAAGCTTTCTTT,CASSLGWNTEAFF
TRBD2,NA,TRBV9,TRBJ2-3,TGTGCCAGCAGCGTAGGGCGGGGGGGCACAGATACGCAGTATTTT,CASSVGRGGTDTQYF
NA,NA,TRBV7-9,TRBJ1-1,TGTGCCAGCAGCCGGGACTATAACACTGAAGCTTTCTTT,CASSRDYNTEAFF
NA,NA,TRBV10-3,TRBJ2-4,TGTGCCATCAGTGAGGGACCCCAGGACATTCAGTACTTC,CAISEGPQDIQYF
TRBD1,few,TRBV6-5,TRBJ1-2,TGTGCCAGCAGTCCAGACAGGGGCGGTGGCTACACCTTC,CASSPDRGGGYTF
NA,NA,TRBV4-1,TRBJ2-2,TGCGCCAGCAGCCCCGCAGACGGGGGACACACCGGGGAGCTGTTTTTT,CASSPADGGHTGELFF
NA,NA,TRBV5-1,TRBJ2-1,TGCGCCAGCAGCCCCGGACAGAGAGGGGGTTCCGGTGAGCAGTTCTTC,CASSPGQRGGSGEQFF
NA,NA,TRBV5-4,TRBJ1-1,TGTGCCAGCAGCTTGCCCGGGACCGGAGACACTGAAGCTTTCTTT,CASSLPGTGDTEAFF